These T cell receptor beta chains were read from a single sample in a study of T-cell reconstitution after alpha-beta-depleted transplantation in children. TCRdb passed the PCR reads through MiXCR, listing each CDR3 protein once. Among 150,000 to 200,000 distinct CDR3 sequences, more than 9.5% were seen once, and the ten largest hold about 13%. Sequencing used PBMCs, obtained before TCRalphabeta/CD19-depleted stem cell transplant. The receptors stem from a boy between 2 and 10 years old with acute myeloid leukemia, due to receive a stem cell transplant. Each CDR3 is given with its conserved first and last residue. D genes are given only for firm matches. Only some rows state a clone size, as once, few, many or a class for expanded clones.

j_gene: TRBJ2-1
len: 20
v_gene: TRBV12-3/TRBV12-4
abundance: many
d_gene: TRBD2
CDR3nt: TGTGCCAGCAGTCCTGCACCGGGACTAGCGGGGTGGCTCTCCTACAATGAGCAGTTCTTC
CDR3aa: CASSPAPGLAGWLSYNEQFF

j_gene: TRBJ2-6
len: 15
v_gene: TRBV7-3
abundance: many
d_gene: -
CDR3nt: TGTGCCAGCAGCTTAAGGGCCCCTGGGGCCAACGTCCTGACTTTC
CDR3aa: CASSLRAPGANVLTF

j_gene: TRBJ2-7
len: 15
v_gene: TRBV16
abundance: many
d_gene: -
CDR3nt: TGTGCCAGCAGCCAAAGACAGAGGACCTCCTACGAGCAGTACTTC
CDR3aa: CASSQRQRTSYEQYF

j_gene: TRBJ1-5
len: 13
v_gene: TRBV27
abundance: many
d_gene: -
CDR3nt: TGTGCCAGCAGTTTATCCCTTTGGGAGCCCCAGCATTTT
CDR3aa: CASSLSLWEPQHF

j_gene: TRBJ2-1
len: 12
v_gene: TRBV6-2/TRBV6-3
abundance: many
d_gene: -
CDR3nt: TGTGCCAGCAGTTACTTCCCCTTACAGCAGTTCTTC
CDR3aa: CASSYFPLQQFF

j_gene: TRBJ2-2
len: 14
v_gene: TRBV6-5
abundance: many
d_gene: -
CDR3nt: TGTGCCAGCAGTTACTCGGGGGGAACCGGGGAGCTGTTTTTT
CDR3aa: CASSYSGGTGELFF

j_gene: TRBJ1-1
len: 14
v_gene: TRBV12-5
abundance: many
d_gene: -
CDR3nt: TGTGCTAGTGGTTTGGTATCTGGCACCACTGAAGCTTTCTTT
CDR3aa: CASGLVSGTTEAFF

j_gene: TRBJ2-2
len: 15
v_gene: TRBV7-3
abundance: many
d_gene: TRBD2
CDR3nt: TGTGCCAGCAGCTCGGGACTAGCGGGGGGGCAGGAGCTGTTTTTT
CDR3aa: CASSSGLAGGQELFF

j_gene: TRBJ2-3
len: 17
v_gene: TRBV15
abundance: many
d_gene: TRBD2
CDR3nt: TGTGCCACCAGCAGCATACAGACTAGCGTCTATCCAGATACGCAGTATTTT
CDR3aa: CATSSIQTSVYPDTQYF

j_gene: TRBJ1-2
len: 14
v_gene: TRBV7-9
abundance: many
d_gene: TRBD1
CDR3nt: TGTGCCAGCAGCTTAGACAGACAGGGCGGTGGCTACACCTTC
CDR3aa: CASSLDRQGGGYTF

j_gene: TRBJ2-1
len: 16
v_gene: TRBV20-1
abundance: many
d_gene: TRBD2
CDR3nt: TGCAGTGCTAGAGATCGAGGCGGGAGATCCTACAATGAGCAGTTCTTC
CDR3aa: CSARDRGGRSYNEQFF

j_gene: TRBJ1-1
len: 12
v_gene: TRBV4-1
abundance: many
d_gene: -
CDR3nt: TGCGCCAGCAGGTCTAGAGACAGAGAAGCTTTCTTT
CDR3aa: CASRSRDREAFF

j_gene: TRBJ2-1
len: 16
v_gene: TRBV4-1
abundance: many
d_gene: -
CDR3nt: TGCGCCAGCAGCCTCTTAGGTACAGCCTTCTACAATGAGCAGTTCTTC
CDR3aa: CASSLLGTAFYNEQFF

j_gene: TRBJ1-6
len: 14
v_gene: TRBV20-1
abundance: many
d_gene: -
CDR3nt: TGCAGTGCTAGTCTAGGCCCCAAAAATTCACCCCTCCACTTT
CDR3aa: CSASLGPKNSPLHF

j_gene: TRBJ2-3
len: 18
v_gene: TRBV11-1
abundance: few
d_gene: TRBD1
CDR3nt: TGTGCCAGCAGCTTCCCACTAGGACAGGGGGGGAGCACAGATACGCAGTATTTT
CDR3aa: CASSFPLGQGGSTDTQYF

j_gene: TRBJ2-7
len: 13
v_gene: TRBV14
abundance: many
d_gene: -
CDR3nt: TGTGCCAGCAGCCGGGGGGGGGCCTCCGAGCAGTACTTC
CDR3aa: CASSRGGASEQYF

j_gene: TRBJ2-3
len: 16
v_gene: TRBV6-4
abundance: many
d_gene: TRBD2
CDR3nt: TGTGCCAGCAGTGACTCTAGCGGGAGAGGCACAGATACGCAGTATTTT
CDR3aa: CASSDSSGRGTDTQYF

j_gene: TRBJ2-3
len: 16
v_gene: TRBV9
abundance: many
d_gene: -
CDR3nt: TGTGCCAGCAGCGCCTACCGGGACCCGGGAGAGCGTACGCAGTATTTT
CDR3aa: CASSAYRDPGERTQYF

j_gene: TRBJ2-5
len: 16
v_gene: TRBV28
abundance: -
d_gene: TRBD2
CDR3nt: TGTGCCAGCAGTTTTAAAAGTTTAGCGGGGCAAGAGACCCAGTACTTC
CDR3aa: CASSFKSLAGQETQYF

j_gene: TRBJ1-5
len: 17
v_gene: TRBV15
abundance: many
d_gene: -
CDR3nt: TGTGCCACCAGCACCTTCGTAGGGAGCCTAACTAATCAGCCCCAGCATTTT
CDR3aa: CATSTFVGSLTNQPQHF

j_gene: TRBJ2-1
len: 20
v_gene: TRBV10-3
abundance: many
d_gene: TRBD2
CDR3nt: TGTGCCATCAGTGAGCGCGGGACTAGCGGGAGTAAAGTCTCCTACAATGAGCAGTTCTTC
CDR3aa: CAISERGTSGSKVSYNEQFF

j_gene: TRBJ2-3
len: 15
v_gene: TRBV5-1
abundance: many
d_gene: TRBD2
CDR3nt: TGCGCCAGCATTTCGGGACTAGCGGAAGGGGATACGCAGTATTTT
CDR3aa: CASISGLAEGDTQYF

j_gene: TRBJ1-6
len: 14
v_gene: TRBV15
abundance: many
d_gene: -
CDR3nt: TGTGCCACCAGCAGGGCAAGCGATAATTCACCCCTCCACTTT
CDR3aa: CATSRASDNSPLHF

j_gene: TRBJ1-4
len: 13
v_gene: TRBV5-1
abundance: many
d_gene: -
CDR3nt: TGCGCCAGCAGCTTGGGAGTGGGCGAAAAACTGTTTTTT
CDR3aa: CASSLGVGEKLFF

j_gene: TRBJ2-5
len: 16
v_gene: TRBV19
abundance: -
d_gene: -
CDR3nt: TGTGCCAGTAGTATAGTATTCCCTAGCAGCCAAGAGACCCAGTACTTC
CDR3aa: CASSIVFPSSQETQYF

j_gene: TRBJ2-5
len: 13
v_gene: TRBV5-1
abundance: many
d_gene: TRBD1
CDR3nt: TGCGCCAGCAGCATTACAGGGGAAGAGACCCAGTACTTC
CDR3aa: CASSITGEETQYF

j_gene: TRBJ2-7
len: 16
v_gene: TRBV20-1
abundance: many
d_gene: -
CDR3nt: TGCAGTGCTAGAGAGGTCGGGCGGTTAAGCTCCTACGAGCAGTACTTC
CDR3aa: CSAREVGRLSSYEQYF

j_gene: TRBJ2-6
len: 17
v_gene: TRBV2
abundance: many
d_gene: -
CDR3nt: TGTGCCAGCACCCCCCAGGATTTCGGGTCAGGGGCCAACGTCCTGACTTTC
CDR3aa: CASTPQDFGSGANVLTF

j_gene: TRBJ2-3
len: 12
v_gene: TRBV6-5
abundance: many
d_gene: TRBD2
CDR3nt: TGTGCCAGCAGTTACGGGGGGGGTACGCAGTATTTT
CDR3aa: CASSYGGGTQYF

j_gene: TRBJ2-1
len: 13
v_gene: TRBV10-3
abundance: many
d_gene: -
CDR3nt: TGTGCCATCAAACAGACGGCCTACAATGAGCAGTTCTTC
CDR3aa: CAIKQTAYNEQFF

j_gene: TRBJ2-3
len: 14
v_gene: TRBV20-1
abundance: many
d_gene: -
CDR3nt: TGCAGTGCTAGAGATTTCCGTAGCACAGATACGCAGTATTTT
CDR3aa: CSARDFRSTDTQYF

j_gene: TRBJ2-1
len: 14
v_gene: TRBV7-6
abundance: few
d_gene: -
CDR3nt: TGTGCCAGCAGCTTAGTGGGAGAGGGGAATGAGCAGTTCTTC
CDR3aa: CASSLVGEGNEQFF

j_gene: TRBJ1-2
len: 12
v_gene: TRBV29-1
abundance: many
d_gene: -
CDR3nt: TGCAGCGTTGAGGGCCCTAACTATGGCTACACCTTC
CDR3aa: CSVEGPNYGYTF

j_gene: TRBJ1-5
len: 14
v_gene: TRBV20-1
abundance: many
d_gene: -
CDR3nt: TGCAGTGCTGCCCTCATTGAGGGCAATCAGCCCCAGCATTTT
CDR3aa: CSAALIEGNQPQHF

j_gene: TRBJ2-7
len: 13
v_gene: TRBV5-1
abundance: many
d_gene: -
CDR3nt: TGCGCCAGCAGCTTGGGAGGGCCCTACGAGCAGTACTTC
CDR3aa: CASSLGGPYEQYF

j_gene: TRBJ2-1
len: 15
v_gene: TRBV28
abundance: many
d_gene: TRBD2
CDR3nt: TGTGCCAGCAGTCTCACCAGCGGGAGCGGAGGAGAGCAGTTCTTC
CDR3aa: CASSLTSGSGGEQFF

j_gene: TRBJ2-7
len: 15
v_gene: TRBV4-1
abundance: many
d_gene: TRBD2
CDR3nt: TGCGCCAGCAGCCAATGGACTAGCGGGCAGGGGGAGCAGTACTTC
CDR3aa: CASSQWTSGQGEQYF

j_gene: TRBJ1-5
len: 14
v_gene: TRBV28
abundance: -
d_gene: -
CDR3nt: TGTGCCAGCAGTTTGCGGGGGAGCAATCAGCCCCAGCATTTT
CDR3aa: CASSLRGSNQPQHF

j_gene: TRBJ2-1
len: 12
v_gene: TRBV27
abundance: many
d_gene: -
CDR3nt: TGTGCCAGCAGTCTCGACTTGGGTGAGCAGTTCTTC
CDR3aa: CASSLDLGEQFF

j_gene: TRBJ1-4
len: 14
v_gene: TRBV6-5
abundance: many
d_gene: -
CDR3nt: TGTGCCAGCAGTTACCGGGACAAGGGTGAAAAACTGTTTTTT
CDR3aa: CASSYRDKGEKLFF

j_gene: TRBJ2-2
len: 14
v_gene: TRBV12-3/TRBV12-4
abundance: many
d_gene: -
CDR3nt: TGTGCCAGCAGTTTAAGGAGGGTTTCCGGGGAGCTGTTTTTT
CDR3aa: CASSLRRVSGELFF

j_gene: TRBJ2-1
len: 15
v_gene: TRBV20-1
abundance: many
d_gene: -
CDR3nt: TGCAGTTCCGAGGGGGGGTTTTCAACCTACAATGAGCAGTTCTTC
CDR3aa: CSSEGGFSTYNEQFF

j_gene: TRBJ2-1
len: 14
v_gene: TRBV5-1
abundance: many
d_gene: -
CDR3nt: TGCGCCAGCAGCTTTGAGGGAGCCTACAATGAGCAGTTCTTC
CDR3aa: CASSFEGAYNEQFF

j_gene: TRBJ2-3
len: 16
v_gene: TRBV20-1
abundance: many
d_gene: -
CDR3nt: TGCAGTGCTAGTGCCGTTCGGGGGGCCTCCACAGATACGCAGTATTTT
CDR3aa: CSASAVRGASTDTQYF

j_gene: TRBJ2-1
len: 15
v_gene: TRBV6-1
abundance: -
d_gene: -
CDR3nt: TGTGCCAGCAGAGTTGGGGGGAGCTCCTACAATGAGCAGTTCTTC
CDR3aa: CASRVGGSSYNEQFF

j_gene: TRBJ1-2
len: 13
v_gene: TRBV12-3/TRBV12-4
abundance: many
d_gene: -
CDR3nt: TGTGCCAGCGGACTTTGGAGGGACTATGGCTACACCTTC
CDR3aa: CASGLWRDYGYTF

j_gene: TRBJ1-1
len: 11
v_gene: TRBV20-1
abundance: many
d_gene: -
CDR3nt: TGCAGTGCTAAGGCCCGGACAGACCTCCTTTGG
CDR3aa: CSAKARTDLLW

j_gene: TRBJ2-5
len: 13
v_gene: TRBV7-2
abundance: many
d_gene: -
CDR3nt: TGTGCCAGCAGCTTAAGCAGACAAGAGACCCAGTACTTC
CDR3aa: CASSLSRQETQYF

j_gene: TRBJ2-7
len: 16
v_gene: TRBV7-8
abundance: many
d_gene: TRBD1
CDR3nt: TGTGCCAGCAACTTAGATCTCGGACAGGCATCCTACGAGCAGTACTTC
CDR3aa: CASNLDLGQASYEQYF

j_gene: TRBJ2-5
len: 14
v_gene: TRBV5-1
abundance: few
d_gene: -
CDR3nt: TGCGCCAGCAGCTTGGACCTACGGGTCGGGACCCAGTACTTC
CDR3aa: CASSLDLRVGTQYF

j_gene: TRBJ2-5
len: 13
v_gene: TRBV18
abundance: many
d_gene: -
CDR3nt: TGTGCCAGCTCACCCCGGGACCAAGAGACCCAGTACTTC
CDR3aa: CASSPRDQETQYF

j_gene: TRBJ1-6
len: 14
v_gene: TRBV7-8
abundance: many
d_gene: TRBD1
CDR3nt: TGTGCCAGCAGCGCTGGACAGGCTAATTCACCCCTCCACTTT
CDR3aa: CASSAGQANSPLHF

j_gene: TRBJ1-2
len: 17
v_gene: TRBV7-9
abundance: many
d_gene: -
CDR3nt: TGTGCCAGCAGCTTAGGGGACTCTCATCCTAGATGGGGTGGCTACACCTTC
CDR3aa: CASSLGDSHPRWGGYTF

j_gene: TRBJ2-1
len: 15
v_gene: TRBV11-3
abundance: -
d_gene: TRBD2
CDR3nt: TGTGCCAGCAGCCCCCGGGAGGGCTCCTACAATGAGCAGTTCTTC
CDR3aa: CASSPREGSYNEQFF

j_gene: TRBJ1-5
len: 15
v_gene: TRBV28
abundance: many
d_gene: -
CDR3nt: TGTGCCAGCAGTTCTACAGGGCTTAGCAATCAGCCCCAGCATTTT
CDR3aa: CASSSTGLSNQPQHF

j_gene: TRBJ1-5
len: 15
v_gene: TRBV20-1
abundance: many
d_gene: -
CDR3nt: TGCAGTGCTAGAGTCCTCCGATATAGCAATCAGCCCCAGCATTTT
CDR3aa: CSARVLRYSNQPQHF

j_gene: TRBJ1-1
len: 14
v_gene: TRBV7-9
abundance: many
d_gene: -
CDR3nt: TGTGCCAGCAGACACGGGGGGGGAAACACTGAAGCTTTCTTT
CDR3aa: CASRHGGGNTEAFF

j_gene: TRBJ2-5
len: 15
v_gene: TRBV5-1
abundance: many
d_gene: TRBD1
CDR3nt: TGCGCCAGCAGCTTGGGGGGGACAGAACAAGAGACCCAGTACTTC
CDR3aa: CASSLGGTEQETQYF

j_gene: TRBJ2-1
len: 12
v_gene: TRBV20-1
abundance: many
d_gene: -
CDR3nt: TGCAGTGCCCGACCCCCCGACAATGAGCAGTTCTTC
CDR3aa: CSARPPDNEQFF

j_gene: TRBJ2-3
len: 15
v_gene: TRBV20-1
abundance: -
d_gene: TRBD2
CDR3nt: TGCAGTGCTAGCGCCCTAGCGGGAGGAATCGATACGCAGTATTTT
CDR3aa: CSASALAGGIDTQYF